The rows below give T cell receptor beta chains drawn from one sample of a study of T cell repertoires in cytomegalovirus infection. TCRdb processed the reads anew with MiXCR; each CDR3 protein has one entry. Found here are about 830,000 distinct CDR3 sequences, 30% to 35% of them singletons; the top ten hold 9.5% to 15%. No cognate antigen is known for these TCRs. The sample here was cultured CD8+ T cells from PBMCs, taken from culture after CMV antigen stimulation. The receptors were sampled from a human donor in good health (CMV status not recorded). Some clones in this sample may be carry-over from other donors' samples. The CDR3 runs from the conserved cysteine through the conserved F or W. The D gene is left open where the match is weak. The size of a clone is reported for some rows only, either as once, few or many, or as a class for expanded clones.

TRBV19,TRBJ1-1,.,.,TGTGCCAGTACCCCTGAGGGACATTTGAACACTGAAGCTTTCTTT,CASTPEGHLNTEAFF
TRBV25-1,TRBJ1-5,few,.,TGTGCCAGCAGTGAATCAGAACATAGCAATCAGCCCCAGCATTTT,CASSESEHSNQPQHF
TRBV7-9,TRBJ2-3,.,.,TGTGCCAGCAGCTGGCTCGTGGACCCCTTGACAGATACGCAGTATTTT,CASSWLVDPLTDTQYF
TRBV7-3,TRBJ2-5,.,.,TGTGCCAGCAGCTTAATGGGGCTAGCATACGAGACCCAGTACTTC,CASSLMGLAYETQYF
TRBV12-5,TRBJ2-1,many,.,TGTGCTAGTGGTTTGGTAGGGGTAGCTTACAATGAGCAGTTCTTC,CASGLVGVAYNEQFF
TRBV2,TRBJ2-7,large,TRBD1,TGTGCCATCCCGGGACAGCACTCCTACGAGCAGTACTTC,CAIPGQHSYEQYF
TRBV12-3/TRBV12-4,TRBJ2-3,.,.,TGTGCCAGCAAAACCGGGACGCCGAGGGCAGATACGCAGTATTTT,CASKTGTPRADTQYF
TRBV4-1,TRBJ2-5,.,.,TGCGCCAGCAGCCAAGAATTGGAGCAGTGGGAGACCCAGTACTTC,CASSQELEQWETQYF
TRBV10-3,TRBJ2-3,.,TRBD1,TGTGCCATCAGTGAGATGGCAGGGACAGATACGCGGTATTTT,CAISEMAGTDTRYF
TRBV7-2,TRBJ1-5,.,.,TGTGCCAGCAGCTTTACACCGCCCTATAGCAATCAGCCCCAGCATTTT,CASSFTPPYSNQPQHF
TRBV27,TRBJ1-2,.,.,TGTGCCAGCAGTTCCTGGGCCGCCCGGGATCATGGCTACACCTTC,CASSSWAARDHGYTF
TRBV2,TRBJ2-1,.,TRBD1,TGTGCCAACGGACAGGGAAATTACAATGAGCAGTTCTTC,CANGQGNYNEQFF
TRBV2,TRBJ2-1,.,TRBD1,TGTGCCAGCATGGGACAGGGGGCTTCGAGCTCCTACAATGAGCAGTTCTTC,CASMGQGASSSYNEQFF
TRBV24-1,TRBJ2-2,.,TRBD1,TGTGCCACCCGGACAGGGACAACCGGGGAGCTGTTTTTT,CATRTGTTGELFF
TRBV6-2/TRBV6-3,TRBJ1-4,.,.,TGTGCCAGCAGGTCACTTTATTCCCAGACTAATGAAAAACTGTTTTTT,CASRSLYSQTNEKLFF
TRBV27,TRBJ1-2,.,TRBD1,TGTGCCAGCGGTTCCGGGACAGGGCTCCTCTATGGCTACACCTTC,CASGSGTGLLYGYTF
TRBV7-3,TRBJ2-3,few,TRBD2,TGTGCCAGCAGCCAACGGACTAGCGGCACAGATACGCAGTATTTT,CASSQRTSGTDTQYF
TRBV19,TRBJ1-1,.,.,TGTGCCAGTAGTATAGAATCGGTAGGGCTTCTCGGGCGAACTGAAGCTTTCTTT,CASSIESVGLLGRTEAFF
TRBV7-6,TRBJ2-7,.,.,TGTGCCACCACCGTGGGAGCCTACGAGCAGTACTTC,CATTVGAYEQYF
TRBV6-6,TRBJ1-2,many,.,TGTGCCAGCAGTTACTCGTCGGGAGGTAACTATGGCTACACCTTC,CASSYSSGGNYGYTF
TRBV15,TRBJ2-1,few,TRBD1,TGTGCCACCAGCAGACCTGGGACAGGGGAGAGATCCTACAATGAGCAGTTCTTC,CATSRPGTGERSYNEQFF
TRBV19,TRBJ1-1,.,.,TGTGCCAGTAGTAGAGGGACTTTCCCTGAAGCTTTCTTT,CASSRGTFPEAFF
TRBV28,TRBJ1-1,.,.,TGTGCCAGCAGTTTCAGAGGGGTGAGGAACACTGAAGCTTTCTTT,CASSFRGVRNTEAFF
TRBV12-3/TRBV12-4,TRBJ1-5,many,.,TGTGCCAGCGCCCAAGGGGTAATCAATCAGCCCCAGCATTTT,CASAQGVINQPQHF
TRBV29-1,TRBJ1-3,few,.,TGCAGCGTGGGGGCGGAGGGGTCATCTGGAAACACCATATATTTT,CSVGAEGSSGNTIYF
TRBV7-6,TRBJ1-6,.,TRBD1,TGTGCCAGCAGCGTAGACAGGGGGAGGTCACCCCTCCACTTT,CASSVDRGRSPLHF
TRBV7-6,TRBJ1-3,.,.,TGTGCCAGCAGCCGGCTCGCGCAGGGAGGTGGAAACACCATATATTTT,CASSRLAQGGGNTIYF
TRBV18,TRBJ1-5,few,TRBD1,TGTGCCAGCTCGACCGTAGAAAGCCCGGGACAGGGGTTTCCTCAGCCCCAGCATTTT,CASSTVESPGQGFPQPQHF
TRBV6-5,TRBJ2-1,few,.,TGTGCCAGCAGTTACCCGGAGAACAATGAGCAGTTCTTC,CASSYPENNEQFF
TRBV27,TRBJ1-3,few,.,TGTGCCAGCAGTCCCAGGGTATACAACTCTGGAAACACCATATATTTT,CASSPRVYNSGNTIYF
TRBV7-9,TRBJ2-2,.,TRBD1,TGTGCCAGCAGCTCGCCTAGGGGGCCTACGACCGGGGAGCTGTTTTTT,CASSSPRGPTTGELFF
TRBV19,TRBJ1-1,.,.,TGTGCCAGTAGTATAGGGCCAGAAGTGAACACTGAAGCTTTCTTT,CASSIGPEVNTEAFF
TRBV19,TRBJ2-7,few,.,TGTGCCAGTAGATCTAGGGGCTGGGAGCAGTACTTC,CASRSRGWEQYF
TRBV19,TRBJ2-5,.,TRBD2,TGTGTCAGTAGTCCTGGACTAGCGGGGGGTGACCTCCAAGAGACCCAGTACTTC,CVSSPGLAGGDLQETQYF
TRBV10-3,TRBJ1-1,.,.,TGTGCCATCAGCGACCTGAACACTGAAGCTTTCTTT,CAISDLNTEAFF
TRBV24-1,TRBJ2-1,once,.,TGTGCCACCAGTGATTTAGGGACTCCACGCTTAGATGGGCAGTTCTTC,CATSDLGTPRLDGQFF
TRBV3-1,TRBJ2-5,.,.,TGTGCCACTCGGGGGGACAGTCCGCAAGAGACCCAGTACTTC,CATRGDSPQETQYF
TRBV5-4,TRBJ2-3,.,.,TGTGCCAGCAGCTTGGGACACTCTAGCACAGATACGCAGTATTTT,CASSLGHSSTDTQYF
TRBV19,TRBJ1-5,.,TRBD1,TGTGCCAGTAGTGTTAACCGGGACAGAAAGGGCAATCAGCCCCAGCATTTT,CASSVNRDRKGNQPQHF
TRBV5-4,TRBJ2-1,.,.,TGTGCCAGCAGCTTCTTGGGGGGAGTCTACAATGAGCAGTTCTTC,CASSFLGGVYNEQFF
TRBV6-2/TRBV6-3,TRBJ1-2,.,TRBD1,TGTGCCAGCACTCCGGGGAGGACAGGGGTTGATGGCTACACCTTC,CASTPGRTGVDGYTF
TRBV6-5,TRBJ2-1,many,TRBD2,TGTGCCAGCAGTTACTCGGGACTAGTCTACAATGAGCAGTTCTTC,CASSYSGLVYNEQFF
TRBV20-1,TRBJ2-6,few,.,TGCAGTGCGCTGGCTGGGGCCAACGTCCTGACTTTC,CSALAGANVLTF
TRBV27,TRBJ1-5,few,TRBD1,TGTGCCAGCAGTCTTCTAGGACAGGGCCGGCCCCAGCATTTT,CASSLLGQGRPQHF
TRBV4-1,TRBJ1-1,.,.,TGCGCCAGCAACCAACCGAACATCATGAACACTGAAGCTTTCTTT,CASNQPNIMNTEAFF
TRBV7-2,TRBJ2-7,few,TRBD1,TGTGCCAGCAGCTTTTGGGACAGCCTGGAAGAGCAGTACTTC,CASSFWDSLEEQYF
TRBV20-1,TRBJ1-1,.,.,TGCAGTGCTAGAGAGGGGGGGGGGTGGGGAAAGGTTGAAGCTTTCTTT,CSAREGGGWGKVEAFF
TRBV27,TRBJ2-1,few,.,TGTGCCAGCAGCTTCTTAGGAAGCAATGAGCAGTTCTTC,CASSFLGSNEQFF
TRBV14,TRBJ2-3,.,.,TGTGCCAGCAGCCAAGGGGTTAGCACTCCAGATACGCAGTATTTT,CASSQGVSTPDTQYF
TRBV7-9,TRBJ1-5,once,.,TGTGCCAGCAGCATAGACAGCCGGATCATGCCCCAGCATTTT,CASSIDSRIMPQHF
TRBV29-1,TRBJ1-2,.,.,TGCAGCGTTGAAGATTTGGACTATGGCTACACCTTC,CSVEDLDYGYTF
TRBV6-1,TRBJ1-1,.,.,TGTGCCAGCAGTGAATCGAGGGTAAGGGACACTGAAGCTTTCTTT,CASSESRVRDTEAFF
TRBV7-6,TRBJ2-1,few,.,TGTGCCAGCAGCTTATGGTCAGGGTTTAACAATGAGCAGTTCTTC,CASSLWSGFNNEQFF
TRBV6-6,TRBJ2-5,few,TRBD1,TGTGCCAGCAGTTACTCGGACAGGGGGCAAGAGACCCAGTACTTC,CASSYSDRGQETQYF
TRBV7-8,TRBJ2-5,many,.,TGTGCCAGCAGCTTATTATTATACCAAGAGACCCAGTACTTC,CASSLLLYQETQYF
TRBV12-3/TRBV12-4,TRBJ1-1,.,.,TGTGCCAGCAGTCTTCTCACGAACACTGAAGCTTTCTTT,CASSLLTNTEAFF
TRBV6-2/TRBV6-3,TRBJ2-3,.,.,TGTGCCAGCAGTTACGGGGCGGGTTTGGATACGCAGTATTTT,CASSYGAGLDTQYF
TRBV5-4,TRBJ2-1,few,.,TGTGCCAGCAGCTCCTCTAACGATCGAGAGCAGTTCTTC,CASSSSNDREQFF
TRBV24-1,TRBJ2-1,few,.,TGTGCCACCAGTGGGGCAGCCTACAATGAGCAGTTCTTC,CATSGAAYNEQFF